A single sample is the source of the 17 T cell receptor beta chains below, sequenced in a study of T cells after yellow fever vaccination. TCRdb processed the 5' RACE reads anew with MiXCR; each CDR3 protein has one entry. The sample lists 610,000 or so distinct CDR3 sequences, about 12% occurring once. Specimen: PBMCs, collected on the day of the yellow fever booster vaccination. The receptors come from a young man who received the YFV17D yellow fever vaccine.

The V call is TRBV7-8, the J call TRBJ2-1; 12 nucleotides line up with TRBD2. Trimming cost V 1 base and J 1 base; bases outside gene matches: 5. This CDR3 has 18 residues. Germline V gene lookup returns CDR1 SGHVS and CDR2 FQNEAQ. The CDR3 DNA follows: TGTGCCAGCAGCTTAGGACTAGCGGGAGATTTTTCCTACAATGAGCAGTTCTTC. Encoded protein: CASSLGLAGDFSYNEQFF.

CDR3 residues: CASSLGGVAGDDEQFF. CDR3 nucleotide sequence: TGTGCCAGCAGCCTGGGTGGAGTAGCGGGAGATGATGAGCAGTTCTTC. V and J are TRBV9 and TRBJ2-1; 9 nucleotides align to TRBD2. With V trimmed by 4 bases and J by 8 bases, 13 bases remained unmatched. Germline V gene lookup returns CDR1 SGDLS and CDR2 YYNGEE. CDR3 length: 16 amino acids.

The V call is TRBV30, the J call TRBJ2-7, with D possibly TRBD2 on 6 matching bases. CDR3 length equals 12 residues. The germline CDR1 and CDR2 sequences are GTSNPN and SVGIG (reference sequence). Trimming left V 5 bases short and J 5 bases short, with 13 bases between. The CDR3 nucleotides read TGTGCCTGGGGGGGATCGGGAGACGAGCAGTACTTC. As protein: CAWGGSGDEQYF. The variable domain in full, with the rest retrieved from reference TRBV30 and TRBJ2-7, is SQTIHQWPATLVQPVGSPLSLECTVEGTSNPNLYWYRQAAGRGLQLLFYSVGIGQISSEVPQNLSASRPQDRQFILSSKKLLLSDSGFYLCAWGGSGDEQYFGPGTRLTVT.

The chain combines TRBV7-2 with TRBJ2-5; TRBD2 might be the D (5 bases). This CDR3 has 14 amino acids. Trimming cost V 1 base and J 10 bases, with 16 bases left between them. Germline V gene data show CDR1 as SGHTA and CDR2 as FQGNSA. Here the CDR3 DNA reads TGTGCCAGCAGCTTAGAACGAGCGGCCGAAAACCAGTACTTC. Protein: CASSLERAAENQYF.

This clonotype was seen repeatedly, ten times or more. This chain connects TRBV5-5 to TRBJ1-1, with D hard to call. CDR1 SGHKS and CDR2 YYEKEE come from the germline V gene (reference sequence). The V end lost 4 bases, the J end lost 4 bases, and 11 bases lay between the germline ends. The CDR3 has 13 residues. The chain's CDR3 is CASSLERITEAFF. In DNA, the CDR3 is TGTGCCAGCAGCCTCGAGAGGATCACTGAAGCTTTCTTT.

This clonotype was detected a few times. The rearrangement links TRBV5-1 to TRBJ2-7; D might be TRBD1 (6 bases). Trimming removed 3 bases at V and 5 bases at J, with 9 bases between. The CDR3 length is 12 residues. Germline V gene data show CDR1 as SGHRS and CDR2 as YFSETQ. The CDR3 DNA follows: TGCGCCAGCAGCTGGGGGCGAGACGAGCAGTACTTC. Translating it yields CASSWGRDEQYF.

This clonotype has just a few counts. J is TRBJ2-2 and V is TRBV5-1; 8 nucleotides align to TRBD1. The CDR3 length is 17 residues. V gave up 2 bases and J gave up 3 bases; unmatched junction bases: 9. Germline V gives CDR1 SGHRS, CDR2 YFSETQ. DNA of the CDR3: TGCGCCAGCAGCTTCCCTAGGACAGGGTTGGACACCGGGGAGCTGTTTTTT. This translates into CASSFPRTGLDTGELFF.

This clonotype showed up just a few times. The V and J genes are TRBV20-1 and TRBJ2-1; possible D gene TRBD1, 6 bases. Per the germline V gene, CDR1 is DFQATT and CDR2 is SNEGSKA (reference sequence). V was cut by 5 bases and J by 2 bases, with 13 bases left in between. The CDR3 sequence is 14 residues long. CDR3 sequence reads: CSAPGQKAYNEQFF. The CDR3 coding sequence is TGCAGTGCTCCCGGACAGAAAGCCTACAATGAGCAGTTCTTC.

The rearrangement joins TRBV10-3 to TRBJ2-1; 8 bases align to TRBD2. CDR3 length: 13 residues. Germline V CDR1 and CDR2: ENHRY, SYGVKD. Germline trimming cut 11 bases from V and 7 bases from J; bases unmatched to any gene: 10. The CDR3 sequence: CAGGTGGLNEQFF. The CDR3 bases are TGTGCCGGGGGTACGGGAGGGCTGAATGAGCAGTTCTTC.

This clonotype was counted between two and nine times. The chain links TRBV7-9 to TRBJ2-2; 7 bases are shared with TRBD2. The CDR3 is made up of 16 amino acids. J gave up 0 bases and V 6 bases, and 7 bases lay outside the gene matches. Germline CDR1 SEHNR, CDR2 FQNEAQ (reference sequence). In DNA, the CDR3 is TGTGCCAGCAGTCCCCCGGGGGGAGCGAACACCGGGGAGCTGTTTTTT. This encodes CASSPPGGANTGELFF.

This clonotype was seen a few times. The rearrangement links TRBV30 to TRBJ2-5; tentatively, D is TRBD2 (6 bases). The CDR3 loop spans 12 amino acids. The V end was cut by 8 bases, the J end by 4 bases, with 14 bases between. Per the germline V gene, CDR1 is GTSNPN and CDR2 is SVGIG (reference sequence). CDR3 bases: TGTGCCCGAAGGCGGGAAGGAGAGACCCAGTACTTC. Protein product: CARRREGETQYF.

This clonotype has ten or more counts. The chain couples TRBV18 to TRBJ2-5, with a possible D match to TRBD2 (5 bases). Trimming took 2 bases from V and 4 from J, leaving 8 bases between them. Per germline, CDR1 KGHSH and CDR2 LQKENI. CDR3 size: 13 residues. The CDR3 loop reads CASSPGLTETQYF. Here the CDR3 DNA reads TGTGCCAGCTCACCAGGACTGACAGAGACCCAGTACTTC.

This clonotype was recorded many times. The germline gene is not matched at one end of the junction; a read error may be the cause. CDR3 region: CASSTGLTDTQYF. The CDR3 region has the DNA TGTGCCAGCAGCACGGGTCTCACAGATACGCAGTATTTT. This chain uses TRBV5-1 with TRBJ2-3; D remains unclear. The CDR3 extends over 13 amino acids. Germline V CDR1 and CDR2: SGHRS, YFSETQ. Looking up the rest from reference TRBV5-1 and TRBJ2-3 gives the full variable domain: KAGVTQTPRYLIKTRGQQVTLSCSPISGHRSVSWYQQTPGQGLQFLFEYFSETQRNKGNFPGRFSGRQFSNSRSEMNVSTLELGDSALYLCASSTGLTDTQYFGPGTRLTVL.

This clonotype was observed a handful of times. V and J are TRBV4-3 and TRBJ2-3, with 8 bases matching TRBD2. The CDR3 contains 17 residues. CDR1 and CDR2 from the germline V gene are LGHNA and YSLEER. With 3 bases clipped from V and 3 bases from J, the junction kept 11 bases outside the gene matches. DNA of the CDR3: TGCGCCAGCAGCCAGTCCTGGGGGCTAGCGGGTACAGATACGCAGTATTTT. Its protein product is CASSQSWGLAGTDTQYF.

The chain uses TRBV12-3 or TRBV12-4 and TRBJ2-5; D is undetermined. Trimming took off 6 bases at V and 1 base at J, with 6 bases between the two ends. The CDR3 is 12 amino acids. CDR3 nucleotide sequence: TGTGCCAGCAGATATATCCAAGAGACCCAGTACTTC. It specifies CASRYIQETQYF.

This clonotype was observed a few times. The chain joins TRBV7-8 to TRBJ2-1, with 8 nucleotides matching TRBD2. The ends lost 5 bases at V and 0 bases at J; junction bases unmatched: 9. Per the germline V gene, CDR1 is SGHVS and CDR2 is FQNEAQ. The CDR3 loop spans 17 amino acids. As DNA, the CDR3 is TGTGCCAGCAGCCTCATCTTTAGCGGGGTCTCCTACAATGAGCAGTTCTTC. Its translation: CASSLIFSGVSYNEQFF. Supplemented by reference TRBV7-8 and TRBJ2-1, the full variable domain reads GAGVSQSPRYKVAKRGQDVALRCDPISGHVSLFWYQQALGQGPEFLTYFQNEAQLDKSGLPSDRFFAERPEGSVSTLKIQRTQQEDSAVYLCASSLIFSGVSYNEQFFGPGTRLTVL.

This clonotype was detected only a few times. The chain recombines TRBV4-3 with TRBJ2-7, with 7 bases lining up with TRBD2. CDR3 length: 13 amino acids. The germline V gene has CDR1 LGHNA and CDR2 YSLEER. The V and J ends lost 3 bases and 7 bases, in that order; junction bases with no gene match: 6. The CDR3 sequence is CASSQAGLGEQYF. The CDR3 nucleotides are TGCGCCAGCAGCCAGGCTGGACTAGGTGAGCAGTACTTC.